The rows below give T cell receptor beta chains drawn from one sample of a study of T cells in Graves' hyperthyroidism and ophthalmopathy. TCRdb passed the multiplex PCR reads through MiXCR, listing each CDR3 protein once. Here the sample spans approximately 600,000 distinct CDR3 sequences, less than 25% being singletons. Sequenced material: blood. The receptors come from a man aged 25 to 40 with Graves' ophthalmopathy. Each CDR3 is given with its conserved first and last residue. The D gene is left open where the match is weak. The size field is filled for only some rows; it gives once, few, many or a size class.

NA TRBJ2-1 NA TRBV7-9 TGTGCCAGCAGCCAGCCTCGCGACAGCGGTCTCCGTGGGCAGTTCTTC CASSQPRDSGLRGQFF
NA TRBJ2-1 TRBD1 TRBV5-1 TGCGCCAGCAGGGGACAGGGGAGTAATTACAATGAGCAGTTCTTC CASRGQGSNYNEQFF
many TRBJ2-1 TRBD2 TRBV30 TGTGCCTGGACCGGGGGACTAGCGGGAGGCTACAATGAGCAGTTCTTC CAWTGGLAGGYNEQFF
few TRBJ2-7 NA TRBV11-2 TGTGCCAGCAGCTTGTGGCCAGGGCTAAGTCCTCCCTACGAGCAGTACTTC CASSLWPGLSPPYEQYF
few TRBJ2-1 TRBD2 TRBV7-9 TGTGCCAGCGAACTAGCGGAAAACAATGAGCAGTTCTTC CASELAENNEQFF
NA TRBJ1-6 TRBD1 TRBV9 TGTGCCAGCAGCGCCGGGACAGGGGGTTCCTATAATTCACCCCTCCACTTT CASSAGTGGSYNSPLHF
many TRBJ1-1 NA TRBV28 TGTGCCAGCAGCCCTCGGGTGAAGACTGAAGCTTTCTTT CASSPRVKTEAFF
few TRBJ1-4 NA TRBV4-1 TGCGCCAGCAGCCGTTATGAGGGTTCTAATGAAAAACTGTTTTTT CASSRYEGSNEKLFF
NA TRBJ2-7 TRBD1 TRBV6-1 TGTGCCAGCAGTACCGGGACAGGGGGCGCCTACGAGCAGTACTTC CASSTGTGGAYEQYF
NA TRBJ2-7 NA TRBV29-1 TGCAGCGTTGTATCCGGGCTGAACGCCTACGAGCAGTACTTC CSVVSGLNAYEQYF
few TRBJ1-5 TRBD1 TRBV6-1 TGTGCCAGCAGTGTCAGGGGGCCGTATAGCAATCAGCCCCAGCATTTT CASSVRGPYSNQPQHF
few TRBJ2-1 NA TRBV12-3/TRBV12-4 TGTGCCAGCAGTTTAGTAGGCGGTCTGGAGGAGCAGTTCTTC CASSLVGGLEEQFF
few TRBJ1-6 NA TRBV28 TGTGCCAGCAGTTTAAACCCCTCCTATAATTCACCCCTCCACTTT CASSLNPSYNSPLHF
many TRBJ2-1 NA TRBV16 TGTGCCAGCAGCCAATCACGGCAGGGGCGGTACAATGAGCAGTTCTTC CASSQSRQGRYNEQFF
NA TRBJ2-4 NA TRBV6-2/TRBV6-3 TGTGCCAGCAGCCCCGGGGGAGGGGGGGCCAAAAACATTCAGTACTTC CASSPGGGGAKNIQYF
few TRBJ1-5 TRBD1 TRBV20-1 TGCAGTGCTTATCCGGGACAGGGGTTCAATCAGCCCCAGCATTTT CSAYPGQGFNQPQHF
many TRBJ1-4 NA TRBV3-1 TGTGCCAGCAGCCAAGACAGGACAGCAACTAATGAAAAACTGTTTTTT CASSQDRTATNEKLFF
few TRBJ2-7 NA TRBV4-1 TGCGCCAGCAGCCAAGACGGGGTACGCTACGAGCAGTACTTC CASSQDGVRYEQYF
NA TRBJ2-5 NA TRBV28 TGTGCCAGCAGTTGGGCACAAGAGACCCAGTACTTC CASSWAQETQYF
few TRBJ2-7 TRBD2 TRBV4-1 TGCGCCAGCAGCCAAGATCGGGGACTAGCGTCCCTCTGCGAGCAGTACTTC CASSQDRGLASLCEQYF
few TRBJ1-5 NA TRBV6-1 TGTGTCAGCAGTTATTTGGCACAGCCCCAGCATTTT CVSSYLAQPQHF
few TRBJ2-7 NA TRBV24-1 TGTGCCACCAGTGATTGGGACTCCCCTTACGAGCAGTACTTC CATSDWDSPYEQYF
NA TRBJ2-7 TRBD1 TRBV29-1 TGCAGCGTTACCGGACAGGGTTTCTCCTACGAGCAGTACTTC CSVTGQGFSYEQYF
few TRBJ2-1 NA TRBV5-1 TGCGCCAGCAGCTTGAACTCGGATGAGCAGTTCTTC CASSLNSDEQFF
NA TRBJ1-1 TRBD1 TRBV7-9 TGTGCCAGCAGCTTAATATGGACAGGGAGAAACACTGAAGCTTTCTTT CASSLIWTGRNTEAFF
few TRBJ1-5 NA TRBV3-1 TGTGCCAGCAGCCAAGGGTCCCTGGGGGGAGAGGGTCAGCCCCAGCATTTT CASSQGSLGGEGQPQHF
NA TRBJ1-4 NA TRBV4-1 TGCGCCAGCAGCCAAGTGCCCACTCCGGGTGAAAAACTGTTTTTT CASSQVPTPGEKLFF
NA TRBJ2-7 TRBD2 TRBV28 TGTGCCAGCAGTTTTCAGAGGGACTACTACGAGCAGTACTTC CASSFQRDYYEQYF
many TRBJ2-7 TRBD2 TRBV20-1 TGCAGTGCTATCCCGGGACTAGCGGAGACCTACGAGCAGTACTTC CSAIPGLAETYEQYF
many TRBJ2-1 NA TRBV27 TGTGCCAGCGGATTTCCGACCCCCTACAATGAGCAGTTCTTC CASGFPTPYNEQFF
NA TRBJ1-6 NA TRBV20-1 TGCAGTGCTAGAGATTTGGCCGAGAGCTCCTATAATTCACCCCTCCACTTT CSARDLAESSYNSPLHF
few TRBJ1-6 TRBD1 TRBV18 TGTGCCAGCTCCCTAACCGGGACAGAGAATTCACCCCTCCACTTT CASSLTGTENSPLHF
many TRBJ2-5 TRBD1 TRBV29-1 TGCAGCGTAGAGGAGGGACAGGGGGAAGAGACCCAGTACTTC CSVEEGQGEETQYF
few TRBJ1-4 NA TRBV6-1 TGTGCCAGCAGTTACGAATCAACTAATGAAAAACTGTTTTTT CASSYESTNEKLFF
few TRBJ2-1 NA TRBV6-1 TGTGCCAGCAGTGAGACGGGATATGAGCAGTTCTTC CASSETGYEQFF
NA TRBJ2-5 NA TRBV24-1 TGTGCCACCAGTGACCCTAGGGCCTACCCGAAAGAGACCCAGTACTTC CATSDPRAYPKETQYF
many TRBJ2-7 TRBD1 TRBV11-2 TGTGCCAGCAGCTTAGATGGGACAGGGGCTTACGAGCAGTACTTC CASSLDGTGAYEQYF
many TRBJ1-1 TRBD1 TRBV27 TGTGCCAGCAGCTGGGGACAGATGAACACTGAAGCTTTCTTT CASSWGQMNTEAFF
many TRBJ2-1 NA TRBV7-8 TGTGCCAGCAGCTTAGCCCGGGGCAGGGACAATGAGCAGTTCTTC CASSLARGRDNEQFF
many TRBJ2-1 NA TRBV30 TGTGCCTGGAACCCAACAGATTACAATGAGCAGTTCTTC CAWNPTDYNEQFF
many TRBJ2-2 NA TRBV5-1 TGCGCCAGCAGGACGGATAGCGGAAACACCGGGGAGCTGTTTTTT CASRTDSGNTGELFF
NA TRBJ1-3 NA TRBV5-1 TGCGCCAGCAGCCGAGGGGGGGAAATTAGAAACACCATATATTTT CASSRGGEIRNTIYF
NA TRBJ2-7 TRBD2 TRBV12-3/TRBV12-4 TGTGCCAGCAGTGAGACTAGCGGGAGAAACGAGCAGTACTTC CASSETSGRNEQYF
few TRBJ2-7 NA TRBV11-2 TGTGCCAGCAGCTTAGCCCCCCGACTAGGCCTCTACGAGCAGTACTTC CASSLAPRLGLYEQYF
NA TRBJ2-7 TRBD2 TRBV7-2 TGTGCCAGCAGCTCCGTGACTAGCGGGGGCTACGAGCAGTACTTC CASSSVTSGGYEQYF
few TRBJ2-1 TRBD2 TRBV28 TGTGCCAGCCGCTTGACTAGCGGACCTTACAATGAGCAGTTCTTC CASRLTSGPYNEQFF
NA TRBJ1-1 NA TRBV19 TGTGCCAGTAGTGGGCAGCCGAGGAACACTGAAGCTTTCTTT CASSGQPRNTEAFF
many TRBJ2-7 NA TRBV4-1 TGCGCCAGCAGCCAAGATATCCGTGCCGCCTACGAGCAGTACTTC CASSQDIRAAYEQYF
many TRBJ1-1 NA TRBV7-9 TGTGCCAGCAGCTTCGACACTGAAGCTTTCTTT CASSFDTEAFF
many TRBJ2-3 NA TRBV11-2 TGTGCCAGCAGCTTAGGTTACAGCCCCACGCAGTATTTT CASSLGYSPTQYF
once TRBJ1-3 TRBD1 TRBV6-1 TGTGCCAGCAAGGAGACAGGGAAGGGAAACACCATATATTTT CASKETGKGNTIYF
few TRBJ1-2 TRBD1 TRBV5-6 TGTGCCAGCAGCTTATCCGGGACAGGGCTAAAAAGGGGTGGCTACACCTTC CASSLSGTGLKRGGYTF
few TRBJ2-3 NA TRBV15 TGTGCCACCATTAAACGGGATAGCACAGATACGCAGTATTTT CATIKRDSTDTQYF
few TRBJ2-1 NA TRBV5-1 TGCGCCAGCAGCTTTCGGGCAGGGGGGATTGAGCAGTTCTTC CASSFRAGGIEQFF